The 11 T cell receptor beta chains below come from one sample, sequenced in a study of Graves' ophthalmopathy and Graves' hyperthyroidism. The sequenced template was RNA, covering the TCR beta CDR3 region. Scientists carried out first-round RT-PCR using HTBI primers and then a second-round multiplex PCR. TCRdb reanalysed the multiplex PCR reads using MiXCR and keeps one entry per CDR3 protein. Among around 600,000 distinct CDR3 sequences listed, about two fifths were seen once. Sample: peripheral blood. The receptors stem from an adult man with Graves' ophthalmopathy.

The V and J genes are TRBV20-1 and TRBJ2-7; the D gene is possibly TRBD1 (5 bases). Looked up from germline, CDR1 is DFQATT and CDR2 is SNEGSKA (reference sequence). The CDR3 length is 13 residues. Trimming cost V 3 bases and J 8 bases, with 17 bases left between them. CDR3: CSASGTGPPQQYF. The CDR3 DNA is TGCAGTGCTAGTGGTACAGGTCCGCCCCAGCAGTACTTC.

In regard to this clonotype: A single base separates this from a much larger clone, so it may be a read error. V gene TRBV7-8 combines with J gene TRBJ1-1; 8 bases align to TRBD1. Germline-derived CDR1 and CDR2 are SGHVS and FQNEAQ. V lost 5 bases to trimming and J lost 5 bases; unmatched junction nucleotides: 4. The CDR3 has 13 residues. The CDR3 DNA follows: TGTGCCAGCAGCGGGACAGGTTGGACTGAAGCTTTCTTT. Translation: CASSGTGWTEAFF.

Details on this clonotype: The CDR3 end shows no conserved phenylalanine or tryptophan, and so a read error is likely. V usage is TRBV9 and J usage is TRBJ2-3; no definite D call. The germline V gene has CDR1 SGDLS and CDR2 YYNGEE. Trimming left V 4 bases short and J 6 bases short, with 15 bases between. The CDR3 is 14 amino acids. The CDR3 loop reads CASSQDRATDTQYV. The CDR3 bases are TGTGCCAGCAGCCAAGATCGTGCCACCGATACGCAGTATGTT.

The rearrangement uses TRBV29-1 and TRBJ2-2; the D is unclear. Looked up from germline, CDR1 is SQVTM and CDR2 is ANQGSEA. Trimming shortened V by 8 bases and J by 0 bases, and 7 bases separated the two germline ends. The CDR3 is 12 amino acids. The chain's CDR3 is CSLGTNTGELFF. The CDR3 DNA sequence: TGCAGCTTGGGGACGAACACCGGGGAGCTGTTTTTT.

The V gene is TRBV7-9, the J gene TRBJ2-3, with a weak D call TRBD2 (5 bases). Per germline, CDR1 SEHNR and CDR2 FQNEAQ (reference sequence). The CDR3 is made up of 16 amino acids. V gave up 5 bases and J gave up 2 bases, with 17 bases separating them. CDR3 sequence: CASSARMGGYTDTQYF. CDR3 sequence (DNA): TGTGCCAGCAGCGCCAGAATGGGCGGGTACACAGATACGCAGTATTTT.

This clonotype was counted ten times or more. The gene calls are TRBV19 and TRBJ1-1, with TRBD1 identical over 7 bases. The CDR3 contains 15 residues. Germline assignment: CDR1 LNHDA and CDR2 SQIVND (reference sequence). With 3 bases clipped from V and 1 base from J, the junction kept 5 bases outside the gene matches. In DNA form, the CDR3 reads TGTGCCAGTAGTATGGGACAGAAAAGGAACACTGAAGCTTTCTTT. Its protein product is CASSMGQKRNTEAFF.

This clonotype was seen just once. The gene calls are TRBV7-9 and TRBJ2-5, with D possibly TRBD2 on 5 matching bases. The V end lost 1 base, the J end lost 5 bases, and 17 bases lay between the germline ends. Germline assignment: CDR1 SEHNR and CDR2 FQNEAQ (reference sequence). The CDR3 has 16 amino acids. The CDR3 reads CASSLGTLSPQETQYF. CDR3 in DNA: TGTGCCAGCAGCTTAGGGACTCTAAGCCCTCAGGAGACCCAGTACTTC.

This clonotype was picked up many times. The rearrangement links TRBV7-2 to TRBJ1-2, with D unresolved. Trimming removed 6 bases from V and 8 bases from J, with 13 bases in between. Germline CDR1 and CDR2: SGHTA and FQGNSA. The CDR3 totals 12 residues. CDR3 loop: CASRPDRRGYTF. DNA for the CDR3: TGTGCCAGCAGACCCGACCGTCGAGGCTACACCTTC. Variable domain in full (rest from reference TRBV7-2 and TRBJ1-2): GAGVSQSPSNKVTEKGKDVELRCDPISGHTALYWYRQSLGQGLEFLIYFQGNSAPDKSGLPSDRFSAERTGGSVSTLTIQRTQQEDSAVYLCASRPDRRGYTFGSGTRLTVV.

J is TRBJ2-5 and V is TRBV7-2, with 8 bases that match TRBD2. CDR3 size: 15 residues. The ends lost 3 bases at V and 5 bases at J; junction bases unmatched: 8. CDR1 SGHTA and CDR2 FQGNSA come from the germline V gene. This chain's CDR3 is CASSLMTGGRETQYF. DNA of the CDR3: TGTGCCAGCAGCTTGATGACGGGGGGGCGCGAGACCCAGTACTTC.

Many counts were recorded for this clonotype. The CDR3 DNA reads as TGTGCCAGCAGCTTAGAATCAGGACAAACTAACGGCTACACCTTC. This translates into CASSLESGQTNGYTF. This chain connects TRBV7-9 to TRBJ1-2; the D gene is possibly TRBD1 (5 bases). From germline, CDR1 is SEHNR and CDR2 FQNEAQ (reference sequence). The germline V and J ends were trimmed by 1 base and 8 bases, with 17 bases remaining between them. This CDR3 spans 15 amino acids.

The CDR3 DNA follows: TGTGCCACCCGACGGATCAACACTGAAGCTTTCTTT. Translating gives CATRRINTEAFF. J is TRBJ1-1 and V is TRBV18; D is unclear. The CDR3 totals 12 residues. Per germline, CDR1 KGHSH and CDR2 LQKENI. The germline V and J ends were trimmed by 10 bases and 2 bases, with 11 bases remaining between them.